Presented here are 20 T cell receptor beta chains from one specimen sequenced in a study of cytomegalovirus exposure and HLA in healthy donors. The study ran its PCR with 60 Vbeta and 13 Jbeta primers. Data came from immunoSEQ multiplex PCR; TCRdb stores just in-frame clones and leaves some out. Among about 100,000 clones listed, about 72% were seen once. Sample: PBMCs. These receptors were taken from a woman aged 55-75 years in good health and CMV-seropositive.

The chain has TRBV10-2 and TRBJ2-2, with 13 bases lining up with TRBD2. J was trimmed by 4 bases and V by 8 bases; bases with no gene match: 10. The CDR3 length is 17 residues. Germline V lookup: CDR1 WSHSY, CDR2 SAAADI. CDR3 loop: CASSGTSGILGTGELFF. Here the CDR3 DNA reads TGCGCCAGCTCCGGGACTAGCGGGATTTTGGGCACCGGGGAGCTGTTTTTT.

In nucleotides, the CDR3 is TGCGCCAGCAGCCAAGTCTTGGCGGGACCCCCTTACAATGAGCAGTTCTTC. Protein: CASSQVLAGPPYNEQFF. This sequence joins TRBV4-1 and TRBJ2-1, with D possibly matching TRBD2 (6 bases). Germline CDR1 reads MGHRA; CDR2 reads YSYEKL. This CDR3 contains 17 residues. V was trimmed by 1 base and J by 4 bases, leaving 17 bases between them.

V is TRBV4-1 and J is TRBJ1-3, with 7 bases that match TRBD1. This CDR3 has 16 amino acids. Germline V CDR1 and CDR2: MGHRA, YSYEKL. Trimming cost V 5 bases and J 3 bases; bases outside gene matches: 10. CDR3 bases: TGCGCCAGCAGCTTCGGACGACAGGGCGTTGGAAACACCATATATTTT. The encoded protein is CASSFGRQGVGNTIYF.

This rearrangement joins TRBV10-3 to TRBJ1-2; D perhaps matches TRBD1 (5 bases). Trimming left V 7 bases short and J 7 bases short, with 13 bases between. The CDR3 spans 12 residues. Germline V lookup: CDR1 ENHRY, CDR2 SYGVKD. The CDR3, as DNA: TGTGCCATCACTGGGCAGGGAGGTGGCTACACCTTC. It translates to CAITGQGGGYTF.

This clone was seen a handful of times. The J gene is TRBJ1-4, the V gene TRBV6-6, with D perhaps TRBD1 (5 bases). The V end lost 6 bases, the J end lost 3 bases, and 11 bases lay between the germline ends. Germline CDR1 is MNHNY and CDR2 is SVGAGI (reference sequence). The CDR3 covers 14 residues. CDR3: CASSSGKANEKLFF. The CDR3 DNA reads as TGTGCCAGCAGCTCAGGGAAGGCTAATGAAAAACTGTTTTTT.

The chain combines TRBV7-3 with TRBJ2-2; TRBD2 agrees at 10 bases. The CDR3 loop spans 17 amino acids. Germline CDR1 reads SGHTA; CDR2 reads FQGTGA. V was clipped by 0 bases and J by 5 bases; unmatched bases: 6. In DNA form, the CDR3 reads TGTGCCAGCAGCTTAACGGCTAGCGGGAGAGAGACCGGGGAGCTGTTTTTT. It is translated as CASSLTASGRETGELFF.

The CDR3 region is CATMTGGAGTGELFF. Written as DNA, the CDR3 is TGCGCCACCATGACAGGGGGCGCCGGCACCGGGGAGCTGTTTTTT. The chain combines TRBV5-1 with TRBJ2-2, with 10 bases fitting TRBD1. The germline V gene encodes CDR1 SGHRS and CDR2 YFSETQ. V was clipped by 9 bases and J by 4 bases; unmatched bases: 9. The CDR3 sequence is 15 residues long. The full variable domain, in which reference TRBV5-1 and TRBJ2-2 provide the parts outside the CDR3, is KAGVTQTPRYLIKTRGQQVTLSCSPISGHRSVSWYQQTPGQGLQFLFEYFSETQRNKGNFPGRFSGRQFSNSRSEMNVSTLELGDSALYLCATMTGGAGTGELFFGEGSRLTVL.

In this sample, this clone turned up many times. The CDR3 DNA reads as TGCGCCAGCAGTGGTCAGGGGATTGAAGCTTTCTTT. Translated, it gives CASSGQGIEAFF. The rearrangement links TRBV10-2 to TRBJ1-1, with a possible D match to TRBD1 (6 bases). V was clipped by 4 bases and J by 7 bases, with 10 bases between them. Germline CDR1 is WSHSY and CDR2 is SAAADI. The CDR3 covers 12 residues.

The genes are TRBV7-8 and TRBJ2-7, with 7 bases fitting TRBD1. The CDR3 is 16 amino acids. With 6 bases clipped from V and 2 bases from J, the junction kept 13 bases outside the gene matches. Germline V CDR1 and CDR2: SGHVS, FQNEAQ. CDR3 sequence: CASRPSQRQGTYEQYF. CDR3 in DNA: TGTGCCAGCAGACCCTCCCAGAGACAGGGTACCTACGAGCAGTACTTC. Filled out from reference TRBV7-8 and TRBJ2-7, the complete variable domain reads GAGVSQSPRYKVAKRGQDVALRCDPISGHVSLFWYQQALGQGPEFLTYFQNEAQLDKSGLPSDRFFAERPEGSVSTLKIQRTQQEDSAVYLCASRPSQRQGTYEQYFGPGTRLTVT.

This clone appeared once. This CDR3 is CAILLWGELNYGYTF. The CDR3 nucleotides read TGTGCCATCCTACTCTGGGGGGAATTAAACTATGGCTACACCTTC. The V gene is TRBV6-1, the J gene TRBJ1-2; the D gene is possibly TRBD1 (5 bases). The V gene's germline CDR1 is MNHNS and CDR2 SASEGT. The CDR3 extends over 15 amino acids. The V gene lost 10 bases and the J gene lost 2 bases, with 20 bases spanning the gap.

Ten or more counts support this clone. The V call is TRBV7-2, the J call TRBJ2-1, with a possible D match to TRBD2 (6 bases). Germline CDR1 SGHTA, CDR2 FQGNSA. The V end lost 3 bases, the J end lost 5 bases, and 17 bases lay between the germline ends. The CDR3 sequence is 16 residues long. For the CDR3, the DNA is TGTGCCAGCAGCTTCATGGGGCTACTAGCTCACAATGAGCAGTTCTTC. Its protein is CASSFMGLLAHNEQFF.

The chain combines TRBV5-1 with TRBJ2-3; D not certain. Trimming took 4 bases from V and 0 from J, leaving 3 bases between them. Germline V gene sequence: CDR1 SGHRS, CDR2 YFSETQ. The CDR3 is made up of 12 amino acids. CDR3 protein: CASSPSTDTQYF. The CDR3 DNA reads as TGCGCCAGCAGCCCGAGCACAGATACGCAGTATTTT.

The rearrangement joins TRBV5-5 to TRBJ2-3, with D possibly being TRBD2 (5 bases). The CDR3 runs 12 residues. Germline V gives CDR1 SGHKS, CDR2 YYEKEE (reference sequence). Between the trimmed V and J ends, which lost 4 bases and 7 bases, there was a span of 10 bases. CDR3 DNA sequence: TGTGCCAGCAGCCCAGACGGGAATACGCAGTATTTT. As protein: CASSPDGNTQYF.

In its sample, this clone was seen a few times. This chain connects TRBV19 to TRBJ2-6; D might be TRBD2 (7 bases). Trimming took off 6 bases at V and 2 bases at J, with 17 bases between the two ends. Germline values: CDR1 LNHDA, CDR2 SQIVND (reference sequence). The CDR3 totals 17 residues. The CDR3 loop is CASSLYTGGTGANVLTF. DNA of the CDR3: TGTGCCAGTAGCCTGTATACGGGGGGCACTGGGGCCAACGTCCTGACTTTC. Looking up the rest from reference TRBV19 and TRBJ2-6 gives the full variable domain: DGGITQSPKYLFRKEGQNVTLSCEQNLNHDAMYWYRQDPGQGLRLIYYSQIVNDFQKGDIAEGYSVSREKKESFPLTVTSAQKNPTAFYLCASSLYTGGTGANVLTFGAGSRLTVL.

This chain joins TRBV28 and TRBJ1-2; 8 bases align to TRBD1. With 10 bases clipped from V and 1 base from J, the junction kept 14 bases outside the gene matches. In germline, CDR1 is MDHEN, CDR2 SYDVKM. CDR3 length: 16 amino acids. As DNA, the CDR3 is TGTGCCACCCCGCAGTCCCGGACAGGGTATAACTATGGCTACACCTTC. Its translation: CATPQSRTGYNYGYTF.

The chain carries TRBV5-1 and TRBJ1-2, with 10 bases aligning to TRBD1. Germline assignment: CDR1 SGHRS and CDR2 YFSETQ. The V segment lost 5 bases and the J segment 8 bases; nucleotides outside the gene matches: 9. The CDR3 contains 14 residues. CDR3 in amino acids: CASSPSGTGVGYTF. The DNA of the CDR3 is TGCGCCAGCAGTCCATCCGGGACAGGGGTAGGCTACACCTTC.

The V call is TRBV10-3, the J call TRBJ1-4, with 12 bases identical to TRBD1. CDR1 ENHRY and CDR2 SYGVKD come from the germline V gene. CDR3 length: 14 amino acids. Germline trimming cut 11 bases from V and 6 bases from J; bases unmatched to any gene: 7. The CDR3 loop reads CASAGQGAHEKLFF. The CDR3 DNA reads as TGTGCCTCCGCGGGACAGGGGGCGCATGAAAAACTGTTTTTT.

This CDR3 reads CSVEEGADTQYF. In DNA form, the CDR3 reads TGCAGCGTTGAGGAGGGTGCAGATACGCAGTATTTT. J is TRBJ2-3 and V is TRBV29-1; the D gene is possibly TRBD2 (6 bases). The CDR3 length is 12 residues. CDR1 SQVTM and CDR2 ANQGSEA come from the germline V gene. V lost 3 bases to trimming and J lost 4 bases, with 8 bases between them.

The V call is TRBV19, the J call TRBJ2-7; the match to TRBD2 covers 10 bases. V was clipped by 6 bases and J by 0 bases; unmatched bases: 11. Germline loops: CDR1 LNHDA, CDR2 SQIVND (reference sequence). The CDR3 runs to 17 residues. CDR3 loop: CASSPDLLAGSSYEQYF. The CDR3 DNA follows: TGTGCCAGTAGCCCTGACTTACTAGCGGGGAGCTCCTACGAGCAGTACTTC.

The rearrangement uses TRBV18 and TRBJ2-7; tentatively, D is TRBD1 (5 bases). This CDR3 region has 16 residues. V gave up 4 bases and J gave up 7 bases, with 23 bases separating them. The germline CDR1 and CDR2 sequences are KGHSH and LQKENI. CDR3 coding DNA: TGTGCCAGCTCACTACTACAAACACCAGGGTTCCGGGAGCAGTACTTC. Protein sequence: CASSLLQTPGFREQYF.